The 27 T cell receptor beta chains reported below all come from one sample, sequenced in a study of T cell repertoires in cytomegalovirus infection. Their antigen targets remain unknown. MiXCR was run by TCRdb on the reads, yielding one entry per CDR3 protein. This table has under 10,000 distinct CDR3 sequences, approximately 49% appearing once. Specimen: PBMCs, sequenced either directly or after in vitro stimulation (not recorded which). These receptor sequences come from a human donor in good health (CMV status not recorded). Some clones in this sample may be carry-over from other donors' samples.

This clonotype was detected ten times or more. This chain links TRBV6-1 with TRBJ2-6, with D hard to call. Trimming removed 3 bases at V and 0 bases at J, with 12 bases between. CDR1 and CDR2 (germline): MNHNS, SASEGT. The CDR3 runs to 17 residues. CDR3 sequence reads: CASSEFRVSSGANVLTF. The CDR3 DNA is TGTGCCAGCAGTGAGTTTAGGGTTTCCTCTGGGGCCAACGTCCTGACTTTC.

The chain employs TRBV7-2 and TRBJ1-2, with D perhaps matching TRBD1 (6 bases). Germline V CDR1 and CDR2: SGHTA, FQGNSA. Trimming took off 10 bases at V and 7 bases at J, with 37 bases between the two ends. This CDR3 has 19 amino acids. In nucleotides, the CDR3 is TGTGCCATCGGCTTAGGGGACGTCACTCCTACAGGGTTGGGTAGTGGCTACACCTTC. Its protein is CAIGLGDVTPTGLGSGYTF.

V gene TRBV20-1 combines with J gene TRBJ2-7; 8 bases agree with TRBD2. Germline CDR1 DFQATT, CDR2 SNEGSKA (reference sequence). This CDR3 spans 11 amino acids. V shed 7 bases, J shed 3 bases, and the junction held 2 bases outside the gene matches. The CDR3 loop reads CSGTSHYEQYF. The CDR3, as DNA: TGCAGTGGGACTAGCCACTACGAGCAGTACTTC.

The genes are TRBV13 and TRBJ2-3; no firm D call. CDR1 is PRHDT, CDR2 FYEKMQ, per germline (reference sequence). V lost 2 bases and J 6 bases, leaving 6 bases between the germline ends. This CDR3 has 12 amino acids. This chain's CDR3 is CASSLSKDTQYF. For the CDR3, the DNA is TGTGCCAGCAGCTTAAGTAAGGATACGCAGTATTTT.

In the case of this clonotype: It is likely a read error, because the conserved phenylalanine at the end of the CDR3 is missing. No DNA is shown, since the ends of the CDR3 on it are uncertain; the CDR3 is the one TCRdb lists. The rearrangement uses TRBV20-1 and TRBJ2-1. Ends included, the CDR3 has 14 residues. Germline-derived CDR1 and CDR2 are DFQATT and SNEGSKA (reference sequence). CDR3 sequence reads: CSARRKETYNEHFC.

As for this clonotype: The junction and the germline gene differ at one end; a read error may be behind it. CDR3 residues: CALSLRVSKQGTEAFF. CDR3 DNA: TGTGCCCTCAGCCTCAGGGTTTCCAAACAGGGCACTGAAGCTTTTTTT. The V and J genes are TRBV12-3 or TRBV12-4 and TRBJ1-1; D is possibly TRBD1 (6 bases). This CDR3 comprises 16 residues.

The J gene is TRBJ2-2, the V gene TRBV7-2; TRBD2 aligns across 8 bases. Trimming took 5 bases from V and 8 from J; bases not matched to a gene: 10. The CDR3 length is 15 residues. Germline CDR1 and CDR2: SGHTA and FQGNSA. CDR3 protein: CASSRPAGLGGELFF. The CDR3 nucleotides are TGTGCCAGCAGCCGTCCAGCGGGACTAGGAGGGGAGCTGTTTTTT.

This clonotype is medium-sized by share. This rearrangement joins TRBV4-2 to TRBJ2-7; D call uncertain. Germline CDR1 is LGHNA and CDR2 is YNFKEQ. The length of the CDR3 is 15 residues. V lost 0 bases and J 1 base, leaving 10 bases between the germline ends. CDR3 DNA sequence: TGTGCCAGCAGCCAAGATCGTTCAGCTTCCTACGAGCAGTACTTC. This sequence encodes CASSQDRSASYEQYF.

This clonotype occurred once. The rearrangement joins TRBV2 to TRBJ2-7, with 9 bases aligning to TRBD1. V dropped 6 bases and J dropped 2; count of bases not matched to a gene: 8. Germline CDR1 and CDR2: SNHLY and FYNNEI. The CDR3 consists of 15 residues. This CDR3 is CASSGPGTGTYEQYF. In nucleotides, the CDR3 is TGTGCCAGCAGCGGTCCCGGGACAGGGACCTACGAGCAGTACTTC.

CDR3 in DNA: TGTGCCAGCAGTTACTCCGAAAATCAGCCCCAGCATTTT. Its translation is CASSYSENQPQHF. This chain uses TRBV6-6 with TRBJ1-5; D unclear. The CDR3 has 13 residues. The germline CDR1 and CDR2 sequences are MNHNY and SVGAGI (reference sequence). V dropped 0 bases and J dropped 4 bases, with 4 bases sitting between them.

A word on this clonotype: Its ends do not fully match the called genes, so a read error is possible. V and J are TRBV20-1 and TRBJ2-7; D gene uncertain. The CDR3 is 14 residues long. Germline CDR1 DFQATT, CDR2 SNEGSKA (reference sequence). The CDR3 DNA is TGCAGTTCTAGAGACTTAGGGTCGTACTACGAGCAGTCCTTC. Encoded protein: CSSRDLGSYYEQSF.

In this sample, this clonotype turned up once. A junction end diverges from the germline sequence, so it may reflect a read error. The J gene is TRBJ2-1, the V gene TRBV9, with a possible D match to TRBD1 (6 bases). CDR1 is SGDLS and CDR2 is YYNGEE in the germline V gene. CDR3 size: 16 residues. CDR3 nucleotides: TGTGCCAGCAGCAAACATCAGTGGGTCTATGAGGGGGAGCCGTTCTTC. Translation gives CASSKHQWVYEGEPFF.

A few counts support this clonotype. The chain is built from TRBV7-8 and TRBJ1-2; 10 bases are shared with TRBD1. With V trimmed by 1 base and J by 0 bases, 2 bases remained unmatched. There are 16 residues in the CDR3. The V gene's germline CDR1 is SGHVS and CDR2 FQNEAQ. The CDR3 bases are TGTGCCAGCAGCTTAGAAGGGACAGGGGCTAACTATGGCTACACCTTC. Translated: CASSLEGTGANYGYTF. The full variable domain, its missing parts supplied by reference TRBV7-8 and TRBJ1-2, is GAGVSQSPRYKVAKRGQDVALRCDPISGHVSLFWYQQALGQGPEFLTYFQNEAQLDKSGLPSDRFFAERPEGSVSTLKIQRTQQEDSAVYLCASSLEGTGANYGYTFGSGTRLTVV.

This clonotype was detected only a few times. The chain carries TRBV7-3 and TRBJ2-7; 9 bases fit TRBD1. The CDR3 consists of 15 residues. With 3 bases clipped from V and 1 base from J, the junction kept 4 bases outside the gene matches. Germline assignment: CDR1 SGHTA and CDR2 FQGTGA. The CDR3 DNA sequence: TGTGCCAGCAGCTTCGACGGGACAGGGTCCTACGAGCAGTACTTC. Protein product: CASSFDGTGSYEQYF.

A word on this clonotype: The junction departs from the called germline gene at one end, perhaps through a read error. V and J are TRBV12-3 or TRBV12-4 and TRBJ1-2; D is unresolved. CDR3 length: 16 amino acids. In nucleotides, the CDR3 is TGTGCCAGCAGTTTAGACTACGAGTGCTGTAACTATGTCTCCAGCTTC. Amino acid sequence: CASSLDYECCNYVSSF.

The genes are TRBV7-9 and TRBJ2-3; D gene ambiguous. The CDR3 extends over 14 amino acids. The germline V gene encodes CDR1 SEHNR and CDR2 FQNEAQ (reference sequence). The V gene lost 5 bases and the J gene lost 1 base, with 10 bases spanning the gap. The CDR3 spells CASSDYLRTDTQYF. The DNA of the CDR3 is TGTGCCAGCAGCGATTACCTCCGCACAGATACGCAGTATTTT.

In regard to this clonotype: No DNA is shown, since the ends of the CDR3 on it are uncertain; the CDR3 is the one TCRdb lists. The V call is TRBV7-3, the J call TRBJ2-2; TRBD1 is the table's D call, not checked against the DNA. With termini counted, the CDR3 has 16 amino acids. Germline V gives CDR1 SGHTA, CDR2 FQGTGA. The CDR3 loop reads CASSVGQGAFTGELFW.

V is TRBV11-2 and J is TRBJ2-3; 9 bases are a match to TRBD2. This CDR3 is built from 15 residues. Germline CDR1 reads SGHAT; CDR2 reads FQNNGV. The V segment lost 5 bases and the J segment 7 bases; nucleotides outside the gene matches: 10. In DNA form, the CDR3 reads TGTGCCAGCAGCCATAGCGGGAGTGGGAGATATACGCAGTATTTT. Protein: CASSHSGSGRYTQYF.

The J gene is TRBJ1-2, the V gene TRBV5-4; D possibly corresponds to TRBD1 (6 bases). Deletions cut 1 base from V and 3 bases from J, with 7 bases between. Germline assignment: CDR1 SGHNT and CDR2 YYREEE (reference sequence). This CDR3 region has 13 residues. The CDR3 protein is CASSLQGYYGYTF. For the CDR3, the DNA is TGTGCCAGCAGCTTGCAGGGGTACTATGGCTACACCTTC.

This clonotype has more than one count but fewer than ten. Sequence at one end of the junction differs from germline and may be a read error. This chain connects TRBV7-6 to TRBJ2-3, with 10 bases fitting TRBD2. The CDR3 is made up of 15 amino acids. Germline CDR1 reads SGHVS; CDR2 reads FNYEAQ. CDR3 loop: CASSSGLASTYTQYF. The CDR3, as DNA: TGTGCCAGCAGCTCGGGACTAGCGAGCACATATACGCAGTATTTT.

The chain links TRBV7-8 to TRBJ2-5; the match to TRBD2 covers 10 bases. CDR1 and CDR2 from the germline V gene are SGHVS and FQNEAQ. The V segment lost 6 bases and the J segment 5 bases; nucleotides outside the gene matches: 21. This CDR3 is 19 amino acids long. The CDR3 is CASSYPGTSVLRGEETQYF. CDR3 bases: TGTGCCAGCAGTTATCCAGGGACTAGCGTCTTACGGGGGGAGGAGACCCAGTACTTC. Drawing the rest from reference TRBV7-8 and TRBJ2-5, the complete variable domain is GAGVSQSPRYKVAKRGQDVALRCDPISGHVSLFWYQQALGQGPEFLTYFQNEAQLDKSGLPSDRFFAERPEGSVSTLKIQRTQQEDSAVYLCASSYPGTSVLRGEETQYFGPGTRLLVL.

A few counts support this clonotype. The rearrangement joins TRBV7-2 to TRBJ1-4, with TRBD1 matching 8 bases. Looked up from germline, CDR1 is SGHTA and CDR2 is FQGNSA. This CDR3 has 15 residues. J gave up 4 bases and V 5 bases, and 6 bases lay outside the gene matches. The chain's CDR3 is CASSPRTGNNEKLFF. The CDR3 DNA is TGTGCCAGCAGCCCCCGGACAGGGAATAATGAAAAACTGTTTTTT.

Concerning this clonotype itself: Germline is not matched at one junction end, which may reflect a read error. V is TRBV12-3 or TRBV12-4 and J is TRBJ1-1; D perhaps matches TRBD1 (6 bases). The CDR3 sequence is 16 residues long. The CDR3 spells CASSLMGSKQGTESVF. The CDR3 coding sequence is TGTGCCAGCAGCCTCATGGGTTCCAAACAGGGCACTGAATCTGTCTTT.

A remark on this clonotype: One end of the junction does not line up with germline, which may come from a read error. The rearrangement uses TRBV7-6 and TRBJ1-1; D is ambiguous. CDR1 and CDR2 from the germline V gene are SGHVS and FNYEAQ. The CDR3 has 13 residues. CDR3 protein: CASSLASHTEALF. CDR3 DNA: TGTGCCAGCAGCTTAGCGTCTCACACTGAAGCTTTATTT.

CDR3 sequence reads: CASISPRETQYF. The CDR3 DNA is TGTGCCAGCATCAGCCCCAGGGAGACCCAGTACTTC. The V gene is TRBV27, the J gene TRBJ2-5; D is undetermined. The CDR3 is 12 amino acids. Trimming removed 7 bases from V and 5 bases from J, with 11 bases in between. Germline CDR1 is MNHEY and CDR2 is SMNVEV (reference sequence).

The chain is built from TRBV5-6 and TRBJ1-1, with D possibly matching TRBD1 (5 bases). V lost 2 bases and J lost 2, with 16 bases in between. Looked up from germline, CDR1 is SGHDT and CDR2 is YYEEEE. CDR3 length: 16 amino acids. The CDR3 nucleotides read TGTGCCAGCAGCTTATTTAAACCCGGGACTAACACTGAAGCTTTCTTT. Its protein is CASSLFKPGTNTEAFF.

Many counts were recorded for this clonotype. The DNA for the CDR3 is TGTGCCAGCAGCCAAGAGATTGGCGGCCTGGCCTACAATGAGCAGTTCTTC. Its translation: CASSQEIGGLAYNEQFF. The gene calls are TRBV4-2 and TRBJ2-1; D gene unclear. CDR3 length: 17 residues. CDR1 LGHNA and CDR2 YNFKEQ come from the germline V gene. V was cut by 0 bases and J by 2 bases, with 14 bases left in between.